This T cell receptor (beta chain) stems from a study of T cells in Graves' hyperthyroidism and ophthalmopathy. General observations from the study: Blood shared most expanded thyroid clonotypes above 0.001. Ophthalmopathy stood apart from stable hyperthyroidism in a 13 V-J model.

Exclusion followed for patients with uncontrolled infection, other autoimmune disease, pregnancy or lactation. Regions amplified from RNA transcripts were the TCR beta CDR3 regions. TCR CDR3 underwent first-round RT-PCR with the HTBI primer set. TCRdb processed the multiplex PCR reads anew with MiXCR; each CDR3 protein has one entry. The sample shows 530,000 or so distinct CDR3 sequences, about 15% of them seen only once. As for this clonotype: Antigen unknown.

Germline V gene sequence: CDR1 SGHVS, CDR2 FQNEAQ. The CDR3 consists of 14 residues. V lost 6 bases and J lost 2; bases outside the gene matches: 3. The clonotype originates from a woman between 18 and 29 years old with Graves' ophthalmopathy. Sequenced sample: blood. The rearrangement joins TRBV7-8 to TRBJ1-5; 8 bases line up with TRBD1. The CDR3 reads CASSTDRGNQPQHF. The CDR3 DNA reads TGTGCCAGCAGTACGGACAGGGGCAATCAGCCCCAGCATTTT.